What follows are 22 T cell receptor beta chains derived from one specimen sequenced in a study of vaccination and CD4 T cells after COVID-19. TCRdb analysed the PCR reads with MiXCR anew, one entry per CDR3 protein. Here the sample spans some 18,000 distinct CDR3 sequences, around two thirds being singletons. The sequencing used CD4+ T cells from blood, collected after SARS-CoV-2 vaccination. Every receptor here comes from a human donor who had recovered from COVID-19.

This chain joins TRBV10-3 and TRBJ2-7; weak D call: TRBD1 (6 bases). The CDR3 has 14 amino acids. Germline V lookup: CDR1 ENHRY, CDR2 SYGVKD. V lost 10 bases, J lost 0 bases, and 16 bases lay in between. CDR3 nucleotide sequence: TGTGCCACTACCAGACAGGCCAGCTCCTACGAGCAGTACTTC. Its protein is CATTRQASSYEQYF.

V and J are TRBV6-1 and TRBJ1-6; no clear D gene. V was shortened by 4 bases and J by 9 bases, with 10 bases between the two germline ends. The germline CDR1 and CDR2 sequences are MNHNS and SASEGT. The CDR3 extends over 13 amino acids. CDR3 DNA sequence: TGTGCCAGCAGTGTAGGGATCGGTTCACCCCTCCACTTT. Amino acids: CASSVGIGSPLHF.

A few counts support this clonotype. The chain is built from TRBV11-2 and TRBJ1-5; 9 bases agree with TRBD1. Germline values: CDR1 SGHAT, CDR2 FQNNGV. Unmatched junction bases numbered 3, after V lost 8 bases and J lost 4 bases. This CDR3 is 13 amino acids long. The CDR3 protein is CASGTGINQPQHF. The CDR3 DNA reads TGTGCCAGCGGGACAGGGATTAATCAGCCCCAGCATTTT.

This clonotype was detected only once. The rearrangement joins TRBV11-2 to TRBJ2-7; the D call may be TRBD1 or TRBD2 (5 bases each). V was shortened by 5 bases and J by 0 bases, with 14 bases between the two germline ends. This CDR3 region has 15 residues. Germline V gene lookup returns CDR1 SGHAT and CDR2 FQNNGV. This CDR3 reads CASSLAAGTSYEQYF. DNA for the CDR3: TGTGCCAGCAGCCTCGCAGCCGGGACCTCCTACGAGCAGTACTTC.

The chain uses TRBV27 and TRBJ2-5; unclear D gene. The germline V and J ends were trimmed by 3 bases and 3 bases, with 11 bases remaining between them. The CDR3 has 14 residues. Germline loops: CDR1 MNHEY, CDR2 SMNVEV (reference sequence). Here the CDR3 DNA reads TGTGCCAGCAGTTTGTTTTCAGCGAAAGAGACCCAGTACTTC. Residues: CASSLFSAKETQYF.

This chain connects TRBV5-1 to TRBJ2-5, with TRBD1 as a possible D gene (6 bases). The CDR3 extends over 15 amino acids. Germline-derived CDR1 and CDR2 are SGHRS and YFSETQ. V was trimmed by 0 bases and J by 3 bases, leaving 12 bases between them. The CDR3 bases are TGCGCCAGCAGCTTGGAGACAGGAGGCAAAGAGACCCAGTACTTC. Its protein is CASSLETGGKETQYF.

This clonotype was observed a few times. The V and J genes are TRBV12-2 and TRBJ1-1; the DNA was not compared with TRBD1, the D call given in the table. TRBV12-2 is a recognized pseudogene. The CDR3 is 18 residues long. This chain's CDR3 is CASRLETSRPGMHTEAFF. The CDR3 nucleotides are TGTGCAAGTCGCTTAGAGACTTCACGGCCCGGGATGCACACTGAAGCTTTCTTT.

This clonotype was picked up one time. The chain employs TRBV7-6 and TRBJ1-1; no reliable D call. The V end lost 1 base, the J end lost 0 bases, and 6 bases lay between the germline ends. Germline CDR1 reads SGHVS; CDR2 reads FNYEAQ. The CDR3 totals 14 residues. CDR3 nucleotides: TGTGCCAGCAGCTTAGACGAAATGAACACTGAAGCTTTCTTT. Amino acid sequence: CASSLDEMNTEAFF.

This clonotype was recorded once. The chain carries TRBV2 and TRBJ2-1, with D possibly being TRBD1 or TRBD2 (5 bases each). Trimming removed 8 bases from V and 5 bases from J, with 13 bases in between. The CDR3 runs 13 residues. The germline CDR1 and CDR2 sequences are SNHLY and FYNNEI. DNA of the CDR3: TGTGCCAGCCGACCGGGACCACACAATGAGCAGTTCTTC. Amino acids: CASRPGPHNEQFF.

CDR3 sequence: CASRLSGSGSYNEQFF. The CDR3 DNA reads as TGTGCCAGCAGACTATCGGGTAGCGGGTCCTACAATGAGCAGTTCTTC. This chain links TRBV7-8 with TRBJ2-1; 7 bases line up with TRBD2. The germline V gene has CDR1 SGHVS and CDR2 FQNEAQ. The CDR3 extends over 16 amino acids. J was trimmed by 1 base and V by 6 bases; bases with no gene match: 9.

The chain links TRBV2 to TRBJ2-3; D uncertain. Germline CDR1 is SNHLY and CDR2 is FYNNEI. The V gene lost 4 bases and the J gene lost 1 base, with 9 bases spanning the gap. The CDR3 runs 14 residues. For the CDR3, the DNA is TGTGCCAGCAGTGTTCTTAGGGGCACAGATACGCAGTATTTT. Amino acids: CASSVLRGTDTQYF.

The rearrangement uses TRBV20-1 and TRBJ1-4, with D unresolved. V was clipped by 1 base and J by 8 bases, with 8 bases between them. Per the germline V gene, CDR1 is DFQATT and CDR2 is SNEGSKA (reference sequence). The CDR3 loop spans 12 amino acids. This CDR3 reads CSARGTGEKLFF. The CDR3 DNA sequence: TGCAGTGCTAGAGGGACCGGCGAAAAACTGTTTTTT.

In the case of this clonotype: The junction does not match germline at one end; this may be a read error. The rearrangement uses TRBV6-1 and TRBJ2-7, with TRBD2 identical over 8 bases. The CDR3 sequence is 13 residues long. Germline CDR1 is MNHNS and CDR2 is SASEGT. The CDR3 DNA reads TGTGCCAGCAGTGAAGGGCTAGCGGGCCGCAAATTCTTC. It encodes CASSEGLAGRKFF.

This chain joins TRBV4-1 and TRBJ2-2; TRBD1 aligns across 7 bases. Germline V gives CDR1 MGHRA, CDR2 YSYEKL. The CDR3 is made up of 15 amino acids. Unmatched junction bases numbered 4, after V lost 4 bases and J lost 2 bases. The CDR3 loop reads CASSRGTVNTGELFF. DNA for the CDR3: TGCGCCAGCAGCCGTGGGACAGTTAACACCGGGGAGCTGTTTTTT.

This clonotype was detected only a few times. The genes are TRBV7-2 and TRBJ1-5; D gene unclear. Germline-derived CDR1 and CDR2 are SGHTA and FQGNSA. The V end lost 4 bases, the J end lost 7 bases, and 8 bases lay between the germline ends. The CDR3 loop spans 12 amino acids. The CDR3 sequence is CASSSRGQPQHF. Here the CDR3 DNA reads TGTGCCAGCAGCTCCCGCGGGCAGCCCCAGCATTTT.

The rearrangement links TRBV27 to TRBJ2-2; 7 nucleotides match TRBD1. The CDR3 extends over 14 amino acids. CDR1 is MNHEY, CDR2 SMNVEV, per germline (reference sequence). V shed 4 bases and J 5 bases; nucleotides not matched to a gene: 4. The CDR3 region is CASSWGQRTGELFF. DNA of the CDR3: TGTGCCAGCAGTTGGGGACAGCGTACCGGGGAGCTGTTTTTT.

The J gene is TRBJ2-3, the V gene TRBV5-1; D uncertain. From germline, CDR1 is SGHRS and CDR2 YFSETQ. V lost 4 bases to trimming and J lost 3 bases, with 9 bases between them. The CDR3 is 13 residues long. CDR3 sequence reads: CASSNLPTDTQYF. The DNA of the CDR3 is TGCGCCAGCAGCAACTTGCCGACAGATACGCAGTATTTT.

This chain uses TRBV6-2 or TRBV6-3 with TRBJ2-4, with D uncertain. V dropped 6 bases and J dropped 11 bases, with 14 bases sitting between them. Germline V CDR1 and CDR2: MNHEY, SVGEGT. CDR3 size: 12 residues. CDR3 region: CASRPPSGFQYF. CDR3 coding DNA: TGTGCCAGCAGGCCACCTTCCGGGTTTCAGTACTTC.

This rearrangement joins TRBV7-3 to TRBJ2-6, with D unclear. CDR3 size: 13 residues. Deletions cut 5 bases from V and 2 bases from J, with 4 bases between. Per the germline V gene, CDR1 is SGHTA and CDR2 is FQGTGA. CDR3 DNA: TGTGCCAGCAGCCCTGCTGGGGCCAACGTCCTGACTTTC. Protein product: CASSPAGANVLTF.

The gene calls are TRBV24-1 and TRBJ2-1; no reliable D call. V was shortened by 4 bases and J by 6 bases, with 15 bases between the two germline ends. This CDR3 has 15 amino acids. Germline V CDR1 and CDR2: KGHDR, SFDVKD. This chain's CDR3 is CATSDRTDPTNEQFF. The DNA of the CDR3 is TGTGCCACCAGTGACCGGACGGATCCTACCAATGAGCAGTTCTTC.

This clonotype appeared a single time. V usage is TRBV4-2 and J usage is TRBJ1-5; TRBD1 is a possible D gene (5 bases). V lost 0 bases to trimming and J lost 0 bases, with 12 bases between them. Germline V gives CDR1 LGHNA, CDR2 YNFKEQ. There are 17 residues in the CDR3. The CDR3 coding sequence is TGTGCCAGCAGCCAAGATTGGACACCTTATAGCAATCAGCCCCAGCATTTT. Translation: CASSQDWTPYSNQPQHF.

The chain combines TRBV4-1 with TRBJ1-1; maybe TRBD1 (5 bases). Germline CDR1 MGHRA, CDR2 YSYEKL. V lost 0 bases, J lost 1 base, and 15 bases lay in between. This CDR3 has 17 residues. CDR3 sequence (DNA): TGCGCCAGCAGCCAAGATACCGCCTGGGGGGAGAACACTGAAGCTTTCTTT. Translating it yields CASSQDTAWGENTEAFF.